Listed below are T cell receptor beta chains from one sample, sequenced in a study of cytomegalovirus exposure and HLA in healthy donors. Sequencing was performed with immunoSEQ multiplex PCR; in TCRdb, only in-frame clones are kept and a portion is missing. Counted here are 180,000 or so clones, roughly 85% occurring once; the ten biggest clones make up roughly an eighth. The source material was PBMCs. The origin of the receptors is a man between 45 and 60 years old in good health and CMV-seropositive. CDR3s include the opening cysteine and the closing phenylalanine or tryptophan. Fields, in order: D gene, clone size, J gene, V gene, CDR3 DNA, CDR3 protein. D genes are given only for firm matches. Only part of the rows carry a size: once, few, many, or a class if the clone is expanded.

-,-,TRBJ1-1,TRBV5-1,TGCGCCAGCAGCCCCAGTCTACTCGGGTCTGAAGCTTTCTTT,CASSPSLLGSEAFF
-,-,TRBJ1-1,TRBV5-4,TGTGCCAGCATGAGGCGAGGGCGTGAGGGGGCTGAAGCTTTCTTT,CASMRRGREGAEAFF
-,-,TRBJ2-2,TRBV4-1,TGCGCCAGCAGCCCCATCGGCGGGGAGCTGTTTTTT,CASSPIGGELFF
TRBD2,-,TRBJ2-3,TRBV28,TGTGCCAGCAGTTTAGCGGGGGGGGGCACAGATACGCAGTATTTT,CASSLAGGGTDTQYF
-,-,TRBJ1-4,TRBV5-8,TGTGCCAGCAGCTTCGGACAATCTCTTGATGAAAAACTGTTTTTT,CASSFGQSLDEKLFF
TRBD1,-,TRBJ1-4,TRBV4-1,TGCGCCAGCAGCCCCAGGGACAGGGTCGATGAAAAACTGTTTTTT,CASSPRDRVDEKLFF
TRBD1,-,TRBJ1-6,TRBV4-2,TGTGCCAGCAGCCAACCTCGACAGGGGAATTCACCCCTCCACTTT,CASSQPRQGNSPLHF
-,-,TRBJ1-1,TRBV19,TGTGCCAGTAGTATGACAGGAAACACTGAAGCTTTCTTT,CASSMTGNTEAFF
TRBD1,-,TRBJ1-1,TRBV6-1,TGTGCCAGCAGGGAGGGGGCCTACACTGAAGCTTTCTTT,CASREGAYTEAFF
-,-,TRBJ2-5,TRBV9,TGTGCCAGCAGCGTAGAGCAGGGGGGCCGACGAGAGACCCAGTACTTC,CASSVEQGGRRETQYF
-,-,TRBJ2-2,TRBV5-1,TGCGCCAGCAGCCTCAACACCGGGGAGCTGTTTTTT,CASSLNTGELFF
TRBD2,-,TRBJ2-3,TRBV19,TGTGCCAGTAGTTATGAACCGCGGACTAGCGGGGGAGGAGATACGCAGTATTTT,CASSYEPRTSGGGDTQYF
-,-,TRBJ1-1,TRBV28,TGTGCCAGCACCCCCTCTGCGCGGAACACTGAAGCTTTCTTT,CASTPSARNTEAFF
-,-,TRBJ1-3,TRBV30,TGTGCCTGGAGTGGAGACACGAGCTCTGGAAACACCATATATTTT,CAWSGDTSSGNTIYF
-,-,TRBJ1-4,TRBV5-1,TGCGCCAGCAGCTTAAGGCAGGGACATAATGAAAAACTGTTTTTT,CASSLRQGHNEKLFF
TRBD2,-,TRBJ2-5,TRBV4-3,TGCGCCAGCAGCCAAGGACTAGCGGGGGGGTACCAAGAGACCCAGTACTTC,CASSQGLAGGYQETQYF
TRBD2,-,TRBJ2-3,TRBV29-1,TGCAGCGATCGGACTAGCGGTCGTGCAGATACGCAGTATTTT,CSDRTSGRADTQYF
-,few,TRBJ1-4,TRBV5-1,TGCGCCAGCAGCCCTGGACACGCAACTAATGAAAAACTGTTTTTT,CASSPGHATNEKLFF
-,-,TRBJ1-2,TRBV7-2,TGTGCCAGCAGCTTAGCCTCGGCCAGGGGCTATGGCTACACCTTC,CASSLASARGYGYTF
TRBD1,-,TRBJ2-7,TRBV7-2,TGTGCCAGCACCCTGGACAGGGACTACGAGCAGTACTTC,CASTLDRDYEQYF
TRBD1,-,TRBJ1-1,TRBV11-1,TGTGCCAGCAGCCAGGCGGGACAGGGGGCCGGGTACACTGAAGCTTTCTTT,CASSQAGQGAGYTEAFF
TRBD1,few,TRBJ1-4,TRBV4-1,TGCGCCAGCAGCCACAACAGGGGGTACGTGGAAAAACTGTTTTTT,CASSHNRGYVEKLFF
-,-,TRBJ1-1,TRBV7-3,TGTGCCAGCAGCTTTTATCCCTCGGGGAACACTGAAGCTTTCTTT,CASSFYPSGNTEAFF
-,few,TRBJ1-4,TRBV11-2,TGTGCCAGCAGCTTATTGAAGACAGACACAACTAATGAAAAACTGTTTTTT,CASSLLKTDTTNEKLFF
-,-,TRBJ1-4,TRBV5-5,TGTGCCAGCAGCTGGGGCGGGACAACTAATGAAAAACTGTTTTTT,CASSWGGTTNEKLFF
TRBD1,-,TRBJ1-2,TRBV11-2,TGTGCCAGCAGCTTGGGACAGGGGGACAACTATGGCTACACCTTC,CASSLGQGDNYGYTF
-,few,TRBJ2-2,TRBV29-1,TGCAGCGTTCGGGAACCGGGGAACACCGGGGAGCTGTTTTTT,CSVREPGNTGELFF
-,-,TRBJ1-3,TRBV5-1,TGCGCCGGCAGCTTAAGTCCCCTCGGGGGAAACACCATATATTTT,CAGSLSPLGGNTIYF
TRBD1,-,TRBJ2-3,TRBV19,TGTGCCAGTAGTATAAGGTGGACAGGGGTCTTAGCAGATACGCAGTATTTT,CASSIRWTGVLADTQYF
TRBD1,once,TRBJ1-5,TRBV28,TGTGCCAGCAATTCAGGGGGCCAGCCCCAGCATTTT,CASNSGGQPQHF
-,-,TRBJ1-2,TRBV10-3,TGTGCCATCAGGGGGGGTTCGGGTGACTATGGCTACACCTTC,CAIRGGSGDYGYTF
TRBD1,once,TRBJ2-5,TRBV7-2,TGTGCCAGCAGCCCAATCCCGGACAGGGGGCGAGAGACCCAGTACTTC,CASSPIPDRGRETQYF
TRBD1,-,TRBJ2-7,TRBV5-1,TGCGCCAGCAGCTTGCTTGGGGACAGGGGTATCCACGAGCAGTACTTC,CASSLLGDRGIHEQYF
TRBD1,-,TRBJ1-5,TRBV5-4,TGTGCCAGCAGCTTAATAGAGAGGACAGGACGCTGGAGTAGGAATCAGCCCCAGCATTTT,CASSLIERTGRWSRNQPQHF
-,-,TRBJ1-6,TRBV18,TGTGCCAGCTCACCACTCGCAGTCTATAATTCACCCCTCCACTTT,CASSPLAVYNSPLHF
TRBD2,-,TRBJ2-2,TRBV5-1,TGCGCCAGCCGTGGACTAGCGATGAACACCGGGGAGCTGTTTTTT,CASRGLAMNTGELFF
-,-,TRBJ1-1,TRBV4-1,TGCGCCAGCAGCCAAGAAGGTGTAGGGGGTTGGGGAGCTTTCTTT,CASSQEGVGGWGAFF
TRBD2,once,TRBJ2-3,TRBV4-1,TGCGCCAGCAGCCGTACCTTAGCGGGGGGCCCCACAGATACGCAGTATTTT,CASSRTLAGGPTDTQYF
-,-,TRBJ1-2,TRBV19,TGTGCCAGTAGTATGATAGGGGATGGCTACACCTTC,CASSMIGDGYTF
TRBD2,few,TRBJ2-4,TRBV4-3,TGCGCCAGCAGCAAAAAACGATCGGGGGGGTTCCTTTACTTC,CASSKKRSGGFLYF
-,-,TRBJ1-6,TRBV7-9,TGTGCCAGCAGCTTAGTAGGGGATAATTCACCCCTCCACTTT,CASSLVGDNSPLHF
-,-,TRBJ2-5,TRBV9,TGTGCCAGCAGCAAGGATGGAGAGCCTCAAGAGACCCAGTACTTC,CASSKDGEPQETQYF
-,-,TRBJ1-3,TRBV5-1,TGCGCCAGCAGCTTTGGAGCTTCTGGAAACACCATATATTTT,CASSFGASGNTIYF
-,-,TRBJ1-1,TRBV4-1,TGCGCCAGCAGCCCGGGTAGAGGGAACACTGAAGCTTTCTTT,CASSPGRGNTEAFF
-,-,TRBJ1-1,TRBV19,TGTGCCAGTAGTACAGGAAGCTCGAGCACTGAAGCTTTCTTT,CASSTGSSSTEAFF
-,-,TRBJ1-1,TRBV15,TGTGCCACCAGCAGAGATTCCGGCGGGGGCACTGAAGCTTTCTTT,CATSRDSGGGTEAFF
TRBD1,-,TRBJ1-1,TRBV2,TGTGCCAGCAGTGGCACAGGGGCCCGGGGGAACACTGAAGCTTTCTTT,CASSGTGARGNTEAFF
-,few,TRBJ2-3,TRBV27,TGTGCCAGCAGTTTTTCGGGCCGGGGTCCAGATACGCAGTATTTT,CASSFSGRGPDTQYF
TRBD1,-,TRBJ2-4,TRBV7-2,TGTGCCAGCAGCCCCGGACAGGGCAAAAACATTCAGTACTTC,CASSPGQGKNIQYF
-,few,TRBJ1-1,TRBV18,TGTGCCAGCTCATTCTCGGAGGTTTACTCCACTGAAGCTTTCTTT,CASSFSEVYSTEAFF
-,few,TRBJ2-2,TRBV28,TGTGCCAGCAGCACATATTCCCGGGGGCTGTTTTTT,CASSTYSRGLFF
TRBD2,-,TRBJ2-3,TRBV6-6,TGTGCCAGCAGGCCCAGCGGGACTCGGACAGATACGCAGTATTTT,CASRPSGTRTDTQYF
TRBD2,-,TRBJ2-1,TRBV7-2,TGTGCCAGCAGCTTAACGGCCGGGGGGGCTTACAATGAGCAGTTCTTC,CASSLTAGGAYNEQFF